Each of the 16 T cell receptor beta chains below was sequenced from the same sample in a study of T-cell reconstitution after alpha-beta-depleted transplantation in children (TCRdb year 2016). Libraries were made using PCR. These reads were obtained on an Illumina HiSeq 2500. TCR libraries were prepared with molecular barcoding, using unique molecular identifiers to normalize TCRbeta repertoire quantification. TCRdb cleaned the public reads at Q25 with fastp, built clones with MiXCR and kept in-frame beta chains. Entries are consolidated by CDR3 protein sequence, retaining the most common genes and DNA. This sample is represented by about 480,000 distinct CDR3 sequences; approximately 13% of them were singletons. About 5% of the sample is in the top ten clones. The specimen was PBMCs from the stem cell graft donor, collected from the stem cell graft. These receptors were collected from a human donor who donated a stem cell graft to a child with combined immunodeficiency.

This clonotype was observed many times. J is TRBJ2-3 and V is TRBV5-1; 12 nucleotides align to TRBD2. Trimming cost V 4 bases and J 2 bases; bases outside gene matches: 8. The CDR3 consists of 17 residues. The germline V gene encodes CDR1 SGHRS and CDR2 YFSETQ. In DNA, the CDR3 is TGCGCCAGCAGCCAAACCCTAGCGGGAGGGATCACAGATACGCAGTATTTT. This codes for CASSQTLAGGITDTQYF.

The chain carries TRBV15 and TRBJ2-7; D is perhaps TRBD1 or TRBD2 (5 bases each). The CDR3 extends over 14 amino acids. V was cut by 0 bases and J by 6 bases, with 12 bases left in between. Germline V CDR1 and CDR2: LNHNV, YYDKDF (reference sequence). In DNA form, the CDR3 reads TGTGCCACCAGCAGAGACGAGGGGATAGGCGAGCAGTACTTC. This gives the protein CATSRDEGIGEQYF.

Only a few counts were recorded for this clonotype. This CDR3 is CASSVGWTPETQYF. The CDR3 DNA reads as TGTGCCAGCAGCGTAGGGTGGACCCCAGAGACCCAGTACTTC. This sequence joins TRBV9 and TRBJ2-5; D not certain. The CDR3 covers 14 residues. Germline values: CDR1 SGDLS, CDR2 YYNGEE. Trimming cost V 0 bases and J 4 bases, with 10 bases left between them.

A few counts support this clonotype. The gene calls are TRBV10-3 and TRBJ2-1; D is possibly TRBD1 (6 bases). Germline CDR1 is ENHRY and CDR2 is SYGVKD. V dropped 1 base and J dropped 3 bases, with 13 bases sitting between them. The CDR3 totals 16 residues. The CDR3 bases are TGTGCCATCAGTGAGTACAGGGCGGCCCTCTACAATGAGCAGTTCTTC. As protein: CAISEYRAALYNEQFF.

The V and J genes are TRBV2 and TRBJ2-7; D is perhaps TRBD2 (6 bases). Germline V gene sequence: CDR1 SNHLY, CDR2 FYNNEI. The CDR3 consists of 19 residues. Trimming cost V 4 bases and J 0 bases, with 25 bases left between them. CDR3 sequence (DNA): TGTGCCAGCAGTGGATCGAGGGGTAGCGGATTTCTAACCTCCTACGAGCAGTACTTC. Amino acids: CASSGSRGSGFLTSYEQYF.

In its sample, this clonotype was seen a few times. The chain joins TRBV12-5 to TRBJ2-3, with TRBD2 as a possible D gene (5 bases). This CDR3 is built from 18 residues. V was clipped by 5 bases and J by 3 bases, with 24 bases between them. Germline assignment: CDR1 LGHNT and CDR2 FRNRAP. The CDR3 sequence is CASGRTYTDQTETDTQYF. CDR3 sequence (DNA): TGTGCTAGTGGTCGGACTTACACTGACCAAACCGAAACAGATACGCAGTATTTT.

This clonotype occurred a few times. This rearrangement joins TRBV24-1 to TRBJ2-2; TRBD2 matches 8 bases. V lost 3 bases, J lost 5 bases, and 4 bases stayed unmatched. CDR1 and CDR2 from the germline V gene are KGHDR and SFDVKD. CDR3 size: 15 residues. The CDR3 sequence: CATSDSGSWTGELFF. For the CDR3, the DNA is TGTGCCACCAGTGATAGCGGGAGCTGGACCGGGGAGCTGTTTTTT.

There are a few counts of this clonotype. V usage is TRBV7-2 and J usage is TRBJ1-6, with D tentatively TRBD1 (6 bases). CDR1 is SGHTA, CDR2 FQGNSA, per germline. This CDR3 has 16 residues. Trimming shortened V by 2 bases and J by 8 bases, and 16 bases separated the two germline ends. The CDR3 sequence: CASSLYGGQFDSPLHF. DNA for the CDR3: TGTGCCAGCAGCTTATACGGAGGACAGTTCGATTCACCCCTCCACTTT.

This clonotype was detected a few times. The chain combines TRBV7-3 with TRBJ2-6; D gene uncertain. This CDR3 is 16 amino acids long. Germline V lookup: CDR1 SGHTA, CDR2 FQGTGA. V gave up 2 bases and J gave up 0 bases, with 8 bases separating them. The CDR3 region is CASSLAGSSGANVLTF. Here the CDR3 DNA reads TGTGCCAGCAGCTTAGCAGGTAGCTCTGGGGCCAACGTCCTGACTTTC.

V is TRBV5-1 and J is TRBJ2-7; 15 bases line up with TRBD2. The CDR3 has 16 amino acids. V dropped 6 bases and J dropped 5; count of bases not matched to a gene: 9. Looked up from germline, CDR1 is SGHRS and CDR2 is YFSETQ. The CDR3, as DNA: TGCGCCAGCACCGGACTAGCGGGAGGGCGTTTCGACGAGCAGTACTTC. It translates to CASTGLAGGRFDEQYF.

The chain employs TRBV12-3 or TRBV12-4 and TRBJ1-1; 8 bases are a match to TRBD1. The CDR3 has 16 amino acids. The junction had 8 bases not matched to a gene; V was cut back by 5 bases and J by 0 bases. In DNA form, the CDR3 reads TGTGCCAGCAGTCCCGACAGGGGACGTATGAACACTGAAGCTTTCTTT. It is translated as CASSPDRGRMNTEAFF.

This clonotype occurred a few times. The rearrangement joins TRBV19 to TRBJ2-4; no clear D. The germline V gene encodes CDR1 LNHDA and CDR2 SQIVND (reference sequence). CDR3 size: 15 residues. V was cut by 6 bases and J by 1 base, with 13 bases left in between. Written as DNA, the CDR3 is TGTGCCAGTAGAACCCCCTCAGCGGCCAAAAACATTCAGTACTTC. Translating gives CASRTPSAAKNIQYF.

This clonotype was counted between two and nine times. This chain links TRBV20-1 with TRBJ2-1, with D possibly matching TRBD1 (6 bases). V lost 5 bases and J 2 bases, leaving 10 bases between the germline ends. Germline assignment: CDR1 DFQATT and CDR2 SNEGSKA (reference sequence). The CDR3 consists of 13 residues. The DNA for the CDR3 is TGCAGTGCTCCATACAGGGCCTACAATGAGCAGTTCTTC. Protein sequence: CSAPYRAYNEQFF.

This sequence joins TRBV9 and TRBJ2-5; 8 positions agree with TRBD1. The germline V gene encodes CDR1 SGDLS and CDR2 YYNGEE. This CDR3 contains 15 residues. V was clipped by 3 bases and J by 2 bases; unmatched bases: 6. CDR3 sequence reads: CASSASGTGQETQYF. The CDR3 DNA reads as TGTGCCAGCAGCGCCTCCGGGACAGGTCAAGAGACCCAGTACTTC.

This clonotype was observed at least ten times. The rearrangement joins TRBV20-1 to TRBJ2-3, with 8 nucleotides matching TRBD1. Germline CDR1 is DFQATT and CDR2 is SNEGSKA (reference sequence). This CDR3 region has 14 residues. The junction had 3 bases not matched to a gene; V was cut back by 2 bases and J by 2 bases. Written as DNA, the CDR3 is TGCAGTGCTAGAAGACAGGGGCCCACAGATACGCAGTATTTT. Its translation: CSARRQGPTDTQYF.

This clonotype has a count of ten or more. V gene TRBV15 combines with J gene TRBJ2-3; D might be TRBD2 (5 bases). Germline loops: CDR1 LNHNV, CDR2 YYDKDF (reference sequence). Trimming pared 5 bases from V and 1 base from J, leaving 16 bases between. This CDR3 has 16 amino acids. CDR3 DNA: TGTGCCACCAGCTGGTCCCGAGGGTCGGGCACAGATACGCAGTATTTT. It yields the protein CATSWSRGSGTDTQYF.